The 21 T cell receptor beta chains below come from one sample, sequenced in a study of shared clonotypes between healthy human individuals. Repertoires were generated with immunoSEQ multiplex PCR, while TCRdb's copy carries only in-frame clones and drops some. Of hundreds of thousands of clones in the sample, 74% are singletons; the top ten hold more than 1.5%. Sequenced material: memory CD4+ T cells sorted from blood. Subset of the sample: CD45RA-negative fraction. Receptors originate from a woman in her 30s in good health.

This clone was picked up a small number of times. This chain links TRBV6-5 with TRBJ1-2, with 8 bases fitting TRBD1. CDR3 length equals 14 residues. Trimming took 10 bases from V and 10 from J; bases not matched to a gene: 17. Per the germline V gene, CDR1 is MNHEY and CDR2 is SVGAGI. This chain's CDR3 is CAIKRDRRGSDYTF. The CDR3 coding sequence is TGTGCCATAAAGCGGGACAGGCGAGGATCGGACTACACCTTC.

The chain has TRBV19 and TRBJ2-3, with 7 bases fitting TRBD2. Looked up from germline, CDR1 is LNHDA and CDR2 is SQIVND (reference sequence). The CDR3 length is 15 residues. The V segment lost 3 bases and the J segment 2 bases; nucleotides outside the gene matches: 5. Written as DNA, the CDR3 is TGTGCCAGTAGTATCGCGGGAGTTGTCACAGATACGCAGTATTTT. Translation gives CASSIAGVVTDTQYF.

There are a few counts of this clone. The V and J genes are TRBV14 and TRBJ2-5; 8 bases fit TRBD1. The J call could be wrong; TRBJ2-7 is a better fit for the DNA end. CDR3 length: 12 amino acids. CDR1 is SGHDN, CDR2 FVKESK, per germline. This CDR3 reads CAKDRAAYEQYF. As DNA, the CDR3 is TGTGCGAAGGACAGGGCGGCCTACGAGCAGTACTTC.

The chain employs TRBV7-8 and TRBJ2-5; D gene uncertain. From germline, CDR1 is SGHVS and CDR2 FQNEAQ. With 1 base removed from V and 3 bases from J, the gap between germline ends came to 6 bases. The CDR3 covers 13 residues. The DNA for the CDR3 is TGTGCCAGCAGCTTAGTACGAGAAGAGACCCAGTACTTC. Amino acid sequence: CASSLVREETQYF.

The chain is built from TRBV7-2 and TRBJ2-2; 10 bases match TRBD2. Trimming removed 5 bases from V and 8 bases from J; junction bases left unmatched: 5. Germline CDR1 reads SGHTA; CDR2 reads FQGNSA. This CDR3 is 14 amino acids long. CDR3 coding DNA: TGTGCCAGCAGCCTCCTAGCGGGAGAAGGGGAGCTGTTTTTT. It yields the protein CASSLLAGEGELFF.

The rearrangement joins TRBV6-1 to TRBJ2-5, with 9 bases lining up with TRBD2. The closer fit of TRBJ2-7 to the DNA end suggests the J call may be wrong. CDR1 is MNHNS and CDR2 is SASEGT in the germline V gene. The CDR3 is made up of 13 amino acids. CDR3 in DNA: TGTGCCAGCAAGATACTAGCGGGCTACGAGCAGTACTTC. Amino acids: CASKILAGYEQYF.

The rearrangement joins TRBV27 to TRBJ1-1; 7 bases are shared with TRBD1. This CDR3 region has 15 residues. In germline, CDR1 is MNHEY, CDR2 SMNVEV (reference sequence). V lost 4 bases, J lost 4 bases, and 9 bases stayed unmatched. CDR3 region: CASSSLNRGGTEAFF. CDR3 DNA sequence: TGTGCCAGCAGTTCCCTCAACAGGGGCGGCACTGAAGCTTTCTTT.

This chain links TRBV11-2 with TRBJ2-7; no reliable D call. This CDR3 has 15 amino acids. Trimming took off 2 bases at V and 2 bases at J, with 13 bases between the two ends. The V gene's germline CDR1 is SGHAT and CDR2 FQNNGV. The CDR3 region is CASSLIGSSPYEQYF. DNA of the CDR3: TGTGCCAGCAGCTTAATTGGCAGTAGCCCCTACGAGCAGTACTTC. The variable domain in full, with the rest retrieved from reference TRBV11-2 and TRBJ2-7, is EAGVAQSPRYKIIEKRQSVAFWCNPISGHATLYWYQQILGQGPKLLIQFQNNGVVDDSQLPKDRFSAERLKGVDSTLKIQPAKLEDSAVYLCASSLIGSSPYEQYFGPGTRLTVT.

In nucleotides, the CDR3 is TGTGCCAGCACTACTAGCCGCAGAGGTGAGCAGTTCTTC. This translates into CASTTSRRGEQFF. The chain links TRBV27 to TRBJ2-1, with D possibly TRBD2 on 6 matching bases. CDR1 and CDR2 (germline): MNHEY, SMNVEV (reference sequence). V gave up 7 bases and J gave up 9 bases, with 16 bases separating them. CDR3 length equals 13 residues.

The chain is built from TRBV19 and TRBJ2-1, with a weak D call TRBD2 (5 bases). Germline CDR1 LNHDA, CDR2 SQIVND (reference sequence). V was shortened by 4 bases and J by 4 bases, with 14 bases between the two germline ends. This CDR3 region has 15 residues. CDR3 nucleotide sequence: TGTGCCAGTAGTACCCGAATAGCGTCTTACAATGAGCAGTTCTTC. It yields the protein CASSTRIASYNEQFF. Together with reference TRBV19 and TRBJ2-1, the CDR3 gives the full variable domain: DGGITQSPKYLFRKEGQNVTLSCEQNLNHDAMYWYRQDPGQGLRLIYYSQIVNDFQKGDIAEGYSVSREKKESFPLTVTSAQKNPTAFYLCASSTRIASYNEQFFGPGTRLTVL.

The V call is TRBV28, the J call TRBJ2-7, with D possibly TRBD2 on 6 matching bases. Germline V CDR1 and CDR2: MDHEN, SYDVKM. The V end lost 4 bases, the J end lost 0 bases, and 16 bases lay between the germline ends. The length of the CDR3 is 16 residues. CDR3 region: CASSSASVQTSYEQYF. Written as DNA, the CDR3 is TGTGCCAGCAGTTCGGCTAGCGTACAAACCTCCTACGAGCAGTACTTC.

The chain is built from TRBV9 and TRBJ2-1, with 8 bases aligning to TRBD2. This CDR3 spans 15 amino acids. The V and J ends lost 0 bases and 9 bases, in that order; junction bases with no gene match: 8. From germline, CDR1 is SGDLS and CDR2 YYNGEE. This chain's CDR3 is CASSVGAGVDFEQFF. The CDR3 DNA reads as TGTGCCAGCAGCGTAGGAGCGGGAGTAGACTTTGAGCAGTTCTTC. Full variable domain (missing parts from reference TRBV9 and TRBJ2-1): DSGVTQTPKHLITATGQRVTLRCSPRSGDLSVYWYQQSLDQGLQFLIQYYNGEERAKGNILERFSAQQFPDLHSELNLSSLELGDSALYFCASSVGAGVDFEQFFGPGTRLTVL.

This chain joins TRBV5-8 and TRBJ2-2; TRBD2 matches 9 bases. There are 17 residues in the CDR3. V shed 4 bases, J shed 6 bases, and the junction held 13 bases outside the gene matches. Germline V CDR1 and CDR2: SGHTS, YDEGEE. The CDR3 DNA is TGTGCCAGCAGCCAGGCGAGGATAGCGGGAGTCTCCGGGGAGCTGTTTTTT. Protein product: CASSQARIAGVSGELFF.

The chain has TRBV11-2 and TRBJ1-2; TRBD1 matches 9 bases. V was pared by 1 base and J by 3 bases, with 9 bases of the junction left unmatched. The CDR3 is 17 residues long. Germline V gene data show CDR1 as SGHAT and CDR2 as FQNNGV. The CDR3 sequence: CASSLGTGAGSYYGYTF. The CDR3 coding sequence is TGTGCCAGCAGCTTAGGGACAGGGGCCGGCTCCTACTATGGCTACACCTTC.

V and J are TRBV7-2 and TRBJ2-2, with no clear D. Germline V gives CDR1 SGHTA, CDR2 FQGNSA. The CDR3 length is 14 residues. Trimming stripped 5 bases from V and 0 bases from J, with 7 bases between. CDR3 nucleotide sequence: TGTGCCAGCAGCATGAACCCGAACACCGGGGAGCTGTTTTTT. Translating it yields CASSMNPNTGELFF.

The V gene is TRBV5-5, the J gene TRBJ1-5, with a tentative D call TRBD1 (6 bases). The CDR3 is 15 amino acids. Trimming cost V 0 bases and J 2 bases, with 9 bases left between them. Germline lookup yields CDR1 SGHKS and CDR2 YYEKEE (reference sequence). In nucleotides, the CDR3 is TGTGCCAGCAGCTTGGGGTGGACAGGCAATCAGCCCCAGCATTTT. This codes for CASSLGWTGNQPQHF.

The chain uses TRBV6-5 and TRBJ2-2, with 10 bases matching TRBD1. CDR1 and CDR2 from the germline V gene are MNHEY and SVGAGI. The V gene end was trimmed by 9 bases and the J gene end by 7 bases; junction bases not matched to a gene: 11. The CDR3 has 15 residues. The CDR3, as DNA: TGTGCCAGTACTTTTACCGGGACAGGGGTCGGGGAGCTGTTTTTT. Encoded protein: CASTFTGTGVGELFF.

The CDR3 bases are TGTGCCAGCAGCTTAGAGGGGGACGGACGTAATGAAAAACTGTTTTTT. Its protein is CASSLEGDGRNEKLFF. V and J are TRBV7-9 and TRBJ1-4; possible D gene TRBD1, 6 bases. V shed 1 base and J shed 4 bases, with 13 bases lying between them. The CDR3 sequence is 16 residues long. Germline V gene data show CDR1 as SEHNR and CDR2 as FQNEAQ (reference sequence). Supplemented by reference TRBV7-9 and TRBJ1-4, the full variable domain reads DTGVSQNPRHKITKRGQNVTFRCDPISEHNRLYWYRQTLGQGPEFLTYFQNEAQLEKSRLLSDRFSAERPKGSFSTLEIQRTEQGDSAMYLCASSLEGDGRNEKLFFGSGTQLSVL.

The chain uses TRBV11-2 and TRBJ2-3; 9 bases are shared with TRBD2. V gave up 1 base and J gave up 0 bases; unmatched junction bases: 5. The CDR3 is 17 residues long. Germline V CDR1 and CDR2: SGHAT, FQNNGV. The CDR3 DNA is TGTGCCAGCAGCTTAGTTCCTGCGGGAGGGAGCACAGATACGCAGTATTTT. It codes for CASSLVPAGGSTDTQYF.

CDR3 sequence (DNA): TGTGCCAGCAGCTTTGAGGGACAGTCCTACGAGCAGTACTTC. Translated: CASSFEGQSYEQYF. This chain uses TRBV7-9 with TRBJ2-7; 7 nucleotides line up with TRBD1. CDR3 length equals 14 residues. With 3 bases clipped from V and 1 base from J, the junction kept 3 bases outside the gene matches. Looked up from germline, CDR1 is SEHNR and CDR2 is FQNEAQ (reference sequence).

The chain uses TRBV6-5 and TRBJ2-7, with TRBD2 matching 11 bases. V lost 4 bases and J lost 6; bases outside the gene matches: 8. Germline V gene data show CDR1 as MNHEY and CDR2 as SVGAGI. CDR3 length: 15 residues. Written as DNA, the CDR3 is TGTGCCAGCAGTTCTACTAGCGGGAGCTCAGGCGAGCAGTACTTC. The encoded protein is CASSSTSGSSGEQYF.